The 9 T cell receptor beta chains presented below share a single source sample, sequenced in a study of shared clonotypes between healthy human individuals. Clones were read by immunoSEQ multiplex PCR, and TCRdb kept only the in-frame ones, dropping some. The data hold around 2.5 million clones, with under 95% observed a single time. The sequenced material came from naive CD4+ T cells from PBMCs. Subset reported: CD45RA+ positively selected. Receptor source: a man between 18 and 29 years old in good health. Some clones in this sample may be carry-over from other donors' samples.

The chain links TRBV9 to TRBJ1-4; D is ambiguous. With 0 bases removed from V and 3 bases from J, the gap between germline ends came to 18 bases. The CDR3 length is 18 residues. Germline lookup yields CDR1 SGDLS and CDR2 YYNGEE. The CDR3 reads CASSVGEVKQSSNEKLFF. Here the CDR3 DNA reads TGTGCCAGCAGCGTAGGCGAAGTAAAACAGTCGTCTAATGAAAAACTGTTTTTT.

This chain connects TRBV4-1 to TRBJ2-3; 10 nucleotides line up with TRBD1. V lost 4 bases to trimming and J lost 3 bases; unmatched junction nucleotides: 7. This CDR3 spans 16 amino acids. Germline V lookup: CDR1 MGHRA, CDR2 YSYEKL. For the CDR3, the DNA is TGCGCCAGCAGCCCTCTGACAGGGGGCCGTACAGATACGCAGTATTTT. Amino acid sequence: CASSPLTGGRTDTQYF.

The chain employs TRBV4-2 and TRBJ1-4; D unclear. CDR3 length: 17 amino acids. The V end was cut by 4 bases, the J end by 7 bases, with 22 bases between. Per the germline V gene, CDR1 is LGHNA and CDR2 is YNFKEQ. The CDR3 protein is CASSLVEGFTVSEKLFF. The CDR3 DNA is TGTGCCAGCAGCCTCGTAGAGGGATTCACAGTCAGTGAAAAACTGTTTTTT.

The chain is built from TRBV9 and TRBJ2-5; D gene uncertain. The CDR3 is 17 residues long. Trimming shortened V by 0 bases and J by 0 bases, and 15 bases separated the two germline ends. Looked up from germline, CDR1 is SGDLS and CDR2 is YYNGEE. The CDR3 DNA reads as TGTGCCAGCAGCGTAGCTACGAGTCTGCCGTACCAAGAGACCCAGTACTTC. Translating gives CASSVATSLPYQETQYF.

This chain joins TRBV6-1 and TRBJ1-5; D is possibly TRBD1 (5 bases). CDR3 size: 15 residues. Trimming stripped 5 bases from V and 3 bases from J, with 14 bases between. Germline values: CDR1 MNHNS, CDR2 SASEGT. DNA for the CDR3: TGTGCCAGCAGTCCATCCCAGGGATTCAATCAGCCCCAGCATTTT. Amino acids: CASSPSQGFNQPQHF.

This chain connects TRBV5-1 to TRBJ2-2; D is uncertain. Trimming pared 2 bases from V and 1 base from J, leaving 6 bases between. Germline V gene lookup returns CDR1 SGHRS and CDR2 YFSETQ. The CDR3 runs to 14 residues. Here the CDR3 reads CASSFDKNTGELFF. For the CDR3, the DNA is TGCGCCAGCAGCTTCGACAAGAACACCGGGGAGCTGTTTTTT.

The chain combines TRBV7-8 with TRBJ2-7, with 7 bases that match TRBD2. Trimming at V came to 2 bases and at J to 6 bases, leaving 19 bases not matched to a gene. This CDR3 has 18 amino acids. The germline V gene has CDR1 SGHVS and CDR2 FQNEAQ. This chain's CDR3 is CASSLLVVSGREPLEQYF. The DNA of the CDR3 is TGTGCCAGCAGCTTACTGGTTGTTTCGGGGCGGGAGCCCCTCGAGCAGTACTTC.

Details on this clone: It is unclear where the CDR3 begins or ends on the DNA, so no DNA is shown, and the CDR3 is as TCRdb lists it. This CDR3 is CASSNWGDGNTIYF. This chain joins TRBV21-1 and TRBJ1-3; the table's D call, TRBD1, was not checked against the DNA. TRBV21-1 has pseudogene status. The CDR3 comprises 14 residues, both ends counted.

The table lists this clone with a count of one. This sequence joins TRBV7-2 and TRBJ1-5; 7 bases match TRBD1. Trimming removed 5 bases from V and 1 base from J; junction bases left unmatched: 2. The CDR3 sequence is 14 residues long. CDR1 is SGHTA and CDR2 is FQGNSA in the germline V gene. The CDR3: CASSAQGSNQPQHF. The CDR3 DNA reads TGTGCCAGCAGCGCACAGGGGAGCAATCAGCCCCAGCATTTT.